One T cell receptor beta chain is described in this entry. The antigen is not known. The sample is drawn from a study of T cell responses to AZD1222 COVID-19 vaccine. Germline loops: CDR1 SGHRS, CDR2 YFSETQ. The CDR3 is 14 residues long. V was pared by 0 bases and J by 7 bases, with 3 bases of the junction left unmatched. Measured with immunoSEQ multiplex PCR; TCRdb has only the in-frame clones, and not every one. Among 100,000 or so clones, 70% to 90% were seen once, and the ten largest hold about an eighth. Study conclusions and caveats: The breadth and depth of Spike-specific TCRs increased once two AZD1222 doses had been given. Recipients of AZD1222 seropositive at baseline numbered only 5 or 6. White British ancestry dominated among donors, who included more females, and clonal diversity was possibly underestimated. Sampling that yielded the repertoires occurred only after the peak T cell response.

This clonotype was obtained from an adult in good health. The source was peripheral blood, collected on day 0 of AZD1222 vaccination. The chain has TRBV5-1 and TRBJ1-1; 10 nucleotides align to TRBD1. CDR3 in DNA: TGCGCCAGCAGCTTGGGACAGGGGGCAGATGAAGCTTTCTTT. It is translated as CASSLGQGADEAFF.